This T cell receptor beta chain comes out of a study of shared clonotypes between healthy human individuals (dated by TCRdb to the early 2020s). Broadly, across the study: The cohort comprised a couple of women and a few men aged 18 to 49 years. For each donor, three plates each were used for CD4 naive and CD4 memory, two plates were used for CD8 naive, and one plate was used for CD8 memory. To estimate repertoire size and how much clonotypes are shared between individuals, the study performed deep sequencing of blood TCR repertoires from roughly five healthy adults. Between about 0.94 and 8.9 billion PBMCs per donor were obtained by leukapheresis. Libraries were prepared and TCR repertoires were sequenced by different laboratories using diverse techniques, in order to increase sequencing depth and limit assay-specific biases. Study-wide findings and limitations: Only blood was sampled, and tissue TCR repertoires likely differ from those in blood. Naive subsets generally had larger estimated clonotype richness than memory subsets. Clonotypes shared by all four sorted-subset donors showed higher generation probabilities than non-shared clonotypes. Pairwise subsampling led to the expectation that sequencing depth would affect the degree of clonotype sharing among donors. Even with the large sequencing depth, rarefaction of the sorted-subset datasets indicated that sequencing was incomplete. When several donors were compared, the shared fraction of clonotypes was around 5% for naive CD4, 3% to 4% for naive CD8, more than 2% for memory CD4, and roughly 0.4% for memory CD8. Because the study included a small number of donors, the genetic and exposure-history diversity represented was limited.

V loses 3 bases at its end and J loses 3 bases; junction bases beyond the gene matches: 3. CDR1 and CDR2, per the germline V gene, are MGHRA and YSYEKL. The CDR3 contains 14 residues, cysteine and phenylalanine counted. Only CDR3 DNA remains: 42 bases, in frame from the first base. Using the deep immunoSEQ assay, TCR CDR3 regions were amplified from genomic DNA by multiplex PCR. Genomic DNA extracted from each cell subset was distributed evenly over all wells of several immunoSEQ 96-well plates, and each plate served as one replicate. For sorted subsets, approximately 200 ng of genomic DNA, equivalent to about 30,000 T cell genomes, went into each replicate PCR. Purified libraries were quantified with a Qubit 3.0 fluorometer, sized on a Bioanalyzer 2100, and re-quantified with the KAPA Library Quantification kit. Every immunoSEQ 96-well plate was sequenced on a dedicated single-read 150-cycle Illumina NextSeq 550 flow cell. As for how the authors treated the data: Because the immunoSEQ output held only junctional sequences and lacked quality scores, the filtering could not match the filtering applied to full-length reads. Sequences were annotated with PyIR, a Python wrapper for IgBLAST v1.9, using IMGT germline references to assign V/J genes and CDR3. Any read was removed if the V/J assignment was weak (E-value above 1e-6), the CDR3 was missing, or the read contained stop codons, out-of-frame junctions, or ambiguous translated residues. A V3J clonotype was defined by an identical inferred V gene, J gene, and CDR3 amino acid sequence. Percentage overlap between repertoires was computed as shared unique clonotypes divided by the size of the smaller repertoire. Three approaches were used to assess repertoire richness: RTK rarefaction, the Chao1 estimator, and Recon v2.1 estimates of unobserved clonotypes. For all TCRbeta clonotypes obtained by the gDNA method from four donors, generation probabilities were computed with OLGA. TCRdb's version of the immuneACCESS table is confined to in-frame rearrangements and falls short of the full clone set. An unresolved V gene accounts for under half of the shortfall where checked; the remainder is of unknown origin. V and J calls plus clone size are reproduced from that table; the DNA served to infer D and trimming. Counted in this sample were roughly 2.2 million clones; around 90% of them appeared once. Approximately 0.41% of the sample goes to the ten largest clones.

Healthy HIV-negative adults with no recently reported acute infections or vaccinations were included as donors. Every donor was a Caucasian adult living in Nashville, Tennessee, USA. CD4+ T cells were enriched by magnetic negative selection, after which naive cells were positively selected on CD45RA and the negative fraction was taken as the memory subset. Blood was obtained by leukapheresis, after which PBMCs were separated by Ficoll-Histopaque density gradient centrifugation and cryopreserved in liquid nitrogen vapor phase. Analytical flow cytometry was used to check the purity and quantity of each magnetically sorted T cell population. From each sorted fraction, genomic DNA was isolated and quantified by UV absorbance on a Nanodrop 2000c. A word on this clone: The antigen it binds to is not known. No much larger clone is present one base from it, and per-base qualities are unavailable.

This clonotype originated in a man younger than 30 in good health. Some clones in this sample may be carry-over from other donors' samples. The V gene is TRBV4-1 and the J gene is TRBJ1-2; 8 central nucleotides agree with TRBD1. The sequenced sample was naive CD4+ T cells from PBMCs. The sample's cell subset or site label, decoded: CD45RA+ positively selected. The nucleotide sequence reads TGCGCCAGCAGCCATACGACAGGGGACTATGGCTACACCTTC. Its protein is CASSHTTGDYGYTF.